The 29 T cell receptor beta chains in this list originate from one sample, sequenced in a study of blood T cell repertoires in COVID-19. Profiled with immunoSEQ multiplex PCR; TCRdb holds only in-frame clones, not every one. The sample gives some 70,000 clones, 91% of which show up once; around 13% is in the top ten. Source material: peripheral blood. These receptors came from a human donor with active COVID-19. The donor label of this sample is uncertain.

The chain employs TRBV27 and TRBJ2-1; 10 bases are a match to TRBD2. From germline, CDR1 is MNHEY and CDR2 SMNVEV (reference sequence). The V gene end was trimmed by 8 bases and the J gene end by 8 bases; junction bases not matched to a gene: 6. This CDR3 comprises 13 residues. Here the CDR3 reads CASGSGRADEQFF. The CDR3 coding sequence is TGTGCCAGCGGGAGCGGGAGGGCCGATGAGCAGTTCTTC.

V is TRBV4-3 and J is TRBJ2-1; 7 positions agree with TRBD2. The germline CDR1 and CDR2 sequences are LGHNA and YSLEER. J was trimmed by 4 bases and V by 1 base; bases with no gene match: 4. The CDR3 has 15 residues. The CDR3 DNA sequence: TGCGCCAGCAGCCAAGGCCTAGCGGTTTACAATGAGCAGTTCTTC. Its translation is CASSQGLAVYNEQFF.

This clone has a handful of counts. The chain couples TRBV7-9 to TRBJ2-7; 10 bases match TRBD2. Germline values: CDR1 SEHNR, CDR2 FQNEAQ (reference sequence). The CDR3 spans 13 residues. Unmatched junction bases numbered 2, after V lost 7 bases and J lost 2 bases. CDR3 amino acids: CASTSGRAYEQYF. In nucleotides, the CDR3 is TGTGCCAGCACAAGCGGGAGGGCCTACGAGCAGTACTTC.

V and J are TRBV18 and TRBJ1-1, with 7 bases matching TRBD1. The CDR3 is 13 amino acids. V trimming: 3 bases; J trimming: 6 bases; junction bases outside the gene matches: 4. Germline V gene data show CDR1 as KGHSH and CDR2 as LQKENI. The CDR3 bases are TGTGCCAGCTCACCGGGGCAGGGGGCTGAAGCTTTCTTT. Amino acids: CASSPGQGAEAFF.

This CDR3 is CASATGGRTEAFF. The DNA of the CDR3 is TGTGCCAGCGCGACAGGGGGACGGACTGAAGCTTTCTTT. V usage is TRBV6-5 and J usage is TRBJ1-1, with 9 bases that match TRBD1. The CDR3 length is 13 residues. J lost 5 bases, V lost 8 bases, and 6 bases had no gene match. Looked up from germline, CDR1 is MNHEY and CDR2 is SVGAGI.

The CDR3 bases are TGTGCCAGCAGTTCCCAGGCAGGGCTCTATAATTCACCCCTCCACTTT. Protein: CASSSQAGLYNSPLHF. V gene TRBV6-5 combines with J gene TRBJ1-6; a possible D gene is TRBD1 (5 bases). With 4 bases removed from V and 3 bases from J, the gap between germline ends came to 13 bases. Germline V gives CDR1 MNHEY, CDR2 SVGAGI. This CDR3 is built from 16 residues.

V is TRBV28 and J is TRBJ2-5; 7 bases match TRBD1. V was pared by 6 bases and J by 2 bases, with 12 bases of the junction left unmatched. CDR3 length: 16 residues. Germline V gene sequence: CDR1 MDHEN, CDR2 SYDVKM. CDR3: CASSPFDRAFQETQYF. For the CDR3, the DNA is TGTGCCAGCAGCCCCTTTGACAGGGCCTTTCAAGAGACCCAGTACTTC.

J is TRBJ1-2 and V is TRBV6-5; 8 nucleotides align to TRBD1. The germline V gene encodes CDR1 MNHEY and CDR2 SVGAGI. CDR3 length: 15 amino acids. J gave up 2 bases and V 0 bases, and 2 bases lay outside the gene matches. The CDR3 spells CASSYSQGANYGYTF. The CDR3 region has the DNA TGTGCCAGCAGTTACTCGCAGGGGGCCAACTATGGCTACACCTTC.

This clone was recorded once. The rearrangement joins TRBV12-3 or TRBV12-4 to TRBJ2-7; a weak D match, TRBD2 (7 bases). This CDR3 region has 12 residues. The V and J ends lost 4 bases and 7 bases respectively, with 11 bases between them. The CDR3 nucleotides read TGTGCCAGCAGTTCTAAGGGGGGGGAGCAGTACTTC. Translating gives CASSSKGGEQYF.

This chain connects TRBV18 to TRBJ1-1; no clear D gene. Trimming shortened V by 0 bases and J by 3 bases, and 14 bases separated the two germline ends. The CDR3 sequence is 16 residues long. In germline, CDR1 is KGHSH, CDR2 LQKENI. CDR3 loop: CASSPPTGVGDTEAFF. CDR3 bases: TGTGCCAGCTCACCACCTACGGGAGTGGGTGACACTGAAGCTTTCTTT.

The chain recombines TRBV2 with TRBJ2-7, with 9 bases fitting TRBD2. This CDR3 contains 15 residues. Trimming took 7 bases from V and 3 from J; bases not matched to a gene: 10. Looked up from germline, CDR1 is SNHLY and CDR2 is FYNNEI. CDR3 nucleotides: TGTGCCAGCACCCAGGACGCGGGAGGGCGCTACGAGCAGTACTTC. It specifies CASTQDAGGRYEQYF.

The V gene is TRBV6-5, the J gene TRBJ2-5, with 7 nucleotides matching TRBD1. Trimming cost V 4 bases and J 5 bases; bases outside gene matches: 7. Germline V gene data show CDR1 as MNHEY and CDR2 as SVGAGI. The CDR3 loop spans 14 amino acids. The CDR3 region has the DNA TGTGCCAGCAGTTCCGCAGGGGGTTGGGAGACCCAGTACTTC. Translating it yields CASSSAGGWETQYF.

The V and J genes are TRBV4-2 and TRBJ2-1; the match to TRBD2 covers 7 bases. This CDR3 region has 17 residues. The germline CDR1 and CDR2 sequences are LGHNA and YNFKEQ. With V trimmed by 0 bases and J by 0 bases, 5 bases remained unmatched. DNA of the CDR3: TGTGCCAGCAGCCAAGATCTTCTAGCGGACTCCTACAATGAGCAGTTCTTC. Protein sequence: CASSQDLLADSYNEQFF.

V usage is TRBV19 and J usage is TRBJ1-4, with D unresolved. Trimming took off 0 bases at V and 14 bases at J, with 16 bases between the two ends. This CDR3 has 14 amino acids. Germline CDR1 and CDR2: LNHDA and SQIVND (reference sequence). CDR3 nucleotides: TGTGCCAGTAGTATAGATCCGGCCGATAGGAGGCTGTTTTTT. This encodes CASSIDPADRRLFF.

This clone was observed a single time. The CDR3 DNA reads as TGTGCCAGCAGCTACGGGGGTTACGGAGAGACCCAGTACTTC. It codes for CASSYGGYGETQYF. The chain is built from TRBV7-2 and TRBJ2-5; possibly TRBD2 for D (6 bases). The ends were cut back, 4 bases at V and 4 bases at J, with 13 bases in the middle. CDR1 and CDR2 (germline): SGHTA, FQGNSA. The CDR3 is 14 residues long.

The chain carries TRBV10-1 and TRBJ2-1, with D perhaps TRBD2 (6 bases). The CDR3 has 15 residues. Germline loops: CDR1 WNHNN, CDR2 SYGVQD (reference sequence). V lost 4 bases and J lost 8, with 18 bases in between. CDR3 in amino acids: CASSGSSGVGDEQFF. CDR3 in DNA: TGCGCCAGCAGTGGCAGTTCGGGAGTAGGGGATGAGCAGTTCTTC.

The CDR3: CASSLDAGPQPQHF. CDR3 DNA: TGTGCCAGCAGCTTAGATGCAGGGCCTCAGCCCCAGCATTTT. The chain has TRBV7-2 and TRBJ1-5, with D possibly being TRBD1 (5 bases). The germline CDR1 and CDR2 sequences are SGHTA and FQGNSA. V was trimmed by 1 base and J by 6 bases, leaving 10 bases between them. This CDR3 region has 14 residues.

The CDR3, as DNA: TGCGCCAGCAGCCAAGACGGTGTGGAGATAACCCAGTACTTC. It translates to CASSQDGVEITQYF. This chain connects TRBV4-3 to TRBJ2-5; D unclear. This CDR3 is built from 14 residues. Trimming removed 0 bases at V and 8 bases at J, with 13 bases between. Germline CDR1 is LGHNA and CDR2 is YSLEER.

The rearrangement links TRBV28 to TRBJ1-6, with 9 bases lining up with TRBD1. V trimming: 5 bases; J trimming: 7 bases; junction bases outside the gene matches: 6. This CDR3 is 15 amino acids long. Germline CDR1 MDHEN, CDR2 SYDVKM. The DNA for the CDR3 is TGTGCCAGCAGTAATTCGGGACAGGGAAATTCACCCCTCCACTTT. Translating it yields CASSNSGQGNSPLHF.

This sequence joins TRBV6-5 and TRBJ2-3, with 9 bases fitting TRBD2. The CDR3 is 14 residues long. Germline-derived CDR1 and CDR2 are MNHEY and SVGAGI. V lost 6 bases to trimming and J lost 0 bases; unmatched junction nucleotides: 1. This CDR3 is CASRLAGSTDTQYF. The CDR3 DNA reads as TGTGCCAGCAGGCTAGCGGGAAGCACAGATACGCAGTATTTT.

V and J are TRBV25-1 and TRBJ2-1; D is unclear. Germline CDR1 reads MGHDK; CDR2 reads SYGVNS. Trimming took off 1 base at V and 9 bases at J, with 10 bases between the two ends. The CDR3 spans 13 residues. CDR3 amino acids: CASSESPRSEQFF. In DNA, the CDR3 is TGTGCCAGCAGTGAATCCCCCCGTAGTGAGCAGTTCTTC.

V usage is TRBV2 and J usage is TRBJ1-2; possibly TRBD1 for D (6 bases). The CDR3 contains 16 residues. Per germline, CDR1 SNHLY and CDR2 FYNNEI. The ends were cut back, 6 bases at V and 5 bases at J, with 22 bases in the middle. The CDR3, as DNA: TGTGCCAGCAGAGGAAACCTCAGGGGAATAGAGTATGGCTACACCTTC. It yields the protein CASRGNLRGIEYGYTF.

The genes are TRBV27 and TRBJ2-3; a weak D match, TRBD2 (5 bases). CDR3 size: 15 residues. The germline gives CDR1 MNHEY, CDR2 SMNVEV (reference sequence). Deletions cut 2 bases from V and 2 bases from J, with 11 bases between. CDR3 coding DNA: TGTGCCAGCAGTTTAGTCGGGGTAACCACAGATACGCAGTATTTT. Translating gives CASSLVGVTTDTQYF.

In this sample, this clone turned up once. The chain combines TRBV19 with TRBJ1-2, with 7 bases matching TRBD1. Germline V gives CDR1 LNHDA, CDR2 SQIVND (reference sequence). V trimming: 10 bases; J trimming: 3 bases; junction bases outside the gene matches: 8. There are 13 residues in the CDR3. CDR3 DNA sequence: TGTGCCATTTCGACAGGGTGGGACTATGGCTACACCTTC. Translating gives CAISTGWDYGYTF.

The V gene is TRBV7-2, the J gene TRBJ2-1; 8 positions agree with TRBD1. V was clipped by 4 bases and J by 4 bases; unmatched bases: 3. Germline CDR1 SGHTA, CDR2 FQGNSA. This CDR3 is built from 14 residues. The CDR3 loop is CASSWGQAYNEQFF. In DNA, the CDR3 is TGTGCCAGCAGCTGGGGACAGGCATACAATGAGCAGTTCTTC. Based on the CDR3 plus reference TRBV7-2 and TRBJ2-1, the full variable domain is GAGVSQSPSNKVTEKGKDVELRCDPISGHTALYWYRQSLGQGLEFLIYFQGNSAPDKSGLPSDRFSAERTGGSVSTLTIQRTQQEDSAVYLCASSWGQAYNEQFFGPGTRLTVL.

This clone is a singleton in its sample. The CDR3 here is CASSLRIAGGHEQYF. The DNA of the CDR3 is TGTGCCAGCAGCTTACGGATAGCGGGAGGACACGAGCAGTACTTC. The rearrangement joins TRBV7-9 to TRBJ2-7; 10 bases line up with TRBD2. The CDR3 extends over 15 amino acids. Germline trimming cut 2 bases from V and 5 bases from J; bases unmatched to any gene: 6. Germline values: CDR1 SEHNR, CDR2 FQNEAQ (reference sequence).

V gene TRBV11-2 combines with J gene TRBJ2-7; 11 positions agree with TRBD2. CDR1 SGHAT and CDR2 FQNNGV come from the germline V gene. The CDR3 extends over 15 amino acids. The junction had 5 bases not matched to a gene; V was cut back by 5 bases and J by 2 bases. The CDR3 sequence: CASSKLAGDTYEQYF. The CDR3 DNA is TGTGCCAGCAGCAAACTAGCGGGAGATACCTACGAGCAGTACTTC. Filled out from reference TRBV11-2 and TRBJ2-7, the complete variable domain reads EAGVAQSPRYKIIEKRQSVAFWCNPISGHATLYWYQQILGQGPKLLIQFQNNGVVDDSQLPKDRFSAERLKGVDSTLKIQPAKLEDSAVYLCASSKLAGDTYEQYFGPGTRLTVT.

The J gene is TRBJ2-7, the V gene TRBV28, with TRBD1 as a possible D gene (6 bases). V was pared by 5 bases and J by 0 bases, with 14 bases between. The CDR3 spans 15 residues. Germline values: CDR1 MDHEN, CDR2 SYDVKM. DNA for the CDR3: TGTGCCAGCAGTCCGCGCAGGGGAGCCTCCTACGAGCAGTACTTC. It specifies CASSPRRGASYEQYF.

V is TRBV28 and J is TRBJ2-1, with 11 bases identical to TRBD2. This CDR3 is built from 15 residues. The ends lost 5 bases at V and 8 bases at J; junction bases unmatched: 8. Germline V lookup: CDR1 MDHEN, CDR2 SYDVKM. CDR3 residues: CASSPKLAGVDEQFF. The CDR3 DNA reads as TGTGCCAGCAGTCCTAAACTAGCGGGGGTCGATGAGCAGTTCTTC.